The 28 T cell receptor beta chains given below trace back to one sample, sequenced in a study of shared clonotypes between healthy human individuals. The data were produced by immunoSEQ multiplex PCR, yet TCRdb's version contains in-frame clones alone and is incomplete. Here the sample spans some 2,100,000 clones, about 94% being singletons. The sample taken for sequencing was naive CD4+ T cells sorted from blood. As to subset: CD45RA+ positively selected. The receptors derive from a man aged 18-30 years in good health.

This rearrangement joins TRBV5-1 to TRBJ1-1; tentatively, D is TRBD1 (5 bases). Trimming shortened V by 1 base and J by 3 bases, and 10 bases separated the two germline ends. Germline V gene lookup returns CDR1 SGHRS and CDR2 YFSETQ. This CDR3 spans 14 amino acids. CDR3 sequence: CASSLYVGDTEAFF. CDR3 coding DNA: TGCGCCAGCAGCTTGTACGTGGGGGACACTGAAGCTTTCTTT.

The chain joins TRBV5-4 to TRBJ1-1, with D possibly TRBD1 on 6 matching bases. Germline V gene lookup returns CDR1 SGHNT and CDR2 YYREEE (reference sequence). The CDR3 is 17 residues long. Trimming removed 0 bases from V and 1 base from J, with 16 bases in between. Here the CDR3 DNA reads TGTGCCAGCAGCTTGGTGGGACAAATAACGCGGAACACTGAAGCTTTCTTT. This translates into CASSLVGQITRNTEAFF.

The chain carries TRBV5-4 and TRBJ2-3, with TRBD1 matching over 8 bases. The trim removed 0 bases at V and 2 bases at J, leaving 5 bases unmatched. The CDR3 consists of 16 residues. Germline CDR1 and CDR2: SGHNT and YYREEE (reference sequence). The CDR3 spells CASSLGQGANTDTQYF. The CDR3 region has the DNA TGTGCCAGCAGCTTGGGGCAGGGGGCTAACACAGATACGCAGTATTTT.

The chain carries TRBV11-2 and TRBJ1-4; 10 bases match TRBD1. Germline V lookup: CDR1 SGHAT, CDR2 FQNNGV. V was pared by 4 bases and J by 5 bases, with 4 bases of the junction left unmatched. This CDR3 contains 15 residues. The CDR3 region is CASSSWTGGNEKLFF. As DNA, the CDR3 is TGTGCCAGCAGCTCCTGGACAGGGGGGAATGAAAAACTGTTTTTT.

The rearrangement uses TRBV2 and TRBJ1-2; 12 nucleotides align to TRBD1. Germline CDR1 and CDR2: SNHLY and FYNNEI. This CDR3 is 15 amino acids long. J lost 7 bases, V lost 5 bases, and 8 bases had no gene match. The CDR3 protein is CASSQRGQGARGYTF. The CDR3 bases are TGTGCCAGCAGTCAAAGGGGACAGGGGGCTCGTGGCTACACCTTC.

This clone was seen only once. This sequence joins TRBV10-3 and TRBJ1-2, with 8 positions matching TRBD1. Germline V gene lookup returns CDR1 ENHRY and CDR2 SYGVKD. The CDR3 runs to 15 residues. With V trimmed by 1 base and J by 4 bases, 5 bases remained unmatched. CDR3 DNA sequence: TGTGCCATCAGTGAGTTACCTGGGACAGGCTATGGCTACACCTTC. Translated: CAISELPGTGYGYTF.

V is TRBV5-1 and J is TRBJ2-7, with 13 bases lining up with TRBD2. The CDR3 is 15 residues long. In germline, CDR1 is SGHRS, CDR2 YFSETQ. The V gene end was trimmed by 4 bases and the J gene end by 6 bases; junction bases not matched to a gene: 7. In nucleotides, the CDR3 is TGCGCCAGCAGCCCGAGACTAGCGGGAGGAACCGAGCAGTACTTC. Translating gives CASSPRLAGGTEQYF.

The J gene is TRBJ2-3, the V gene TRBV18; 9 bases map to TRBD2. Trimming at V came to 3 bases and at J to 2 bases, leaving 9 bases not matched to a gene. CDR1 is KGHSH and CDR2 is LQKENI in the germline V gene. CDR3 length: 17 residues. DNA of the CDR3: TGTGCCAGCTCACCCAATGGAGCGGGAGGCAACACAGATACGCAGTATTTT. Encoded protein: CASSPNGAGGNTDTQYF.

This clone has a single count. The rearrangement joins TRBV4-3 to TRBJ2-4, with D unresolved. The CDR3 sequence is 15 residues long. V gave up 0 bases and J gave up 7 bases, with 13 bases separating them. Germline V gene data show CDR1 as LGHNA and CDR2 as YSLEER. The CDR3 region is CASSQDTGVGNIQYF. In nucleotides, the CDR3 is TGCGCCAGCAGCCAAGATACGGGCGTGGGCAACATTCAGTACTTC.

The chain recombines TRBV10-3 with TRBJ1-2, with 9 bases that match TRBD1. The CDR3 runs 14 residues. In germline, CDR1 is ENHRY, CDR2 SYGVKD. Germline trimming cut 4 bases from V and 8 bases from J; bases unmatched to any gene: 8. This chain's CDR3 is CAISGPTGGQGYTF. DNA for the CDR3: TGTGCCATCAGTGGGCCAACAGGGGGCCAAGGCTACACCTTC.

The J gene is TRBJ2-6, the V gene TRBV5-4; D remains unclear. V lost 0 bases, J lost 0 bases, and 13 bases lay in between. The CDR3 sequence is 18 residues long. The germline CDR1 and CDR2 sequences are SGHNT and YYREEE (reference sequence). The CDR3 nucleotides read TGTGCCAGCAGCTTGGAGGGTATCGTACCCTCTGGGGCCAACGTCCTGACTTTC. Translated, it gives CASSLEGIVPSGANVLTF.

The V call is TRBV9, the J call TRBJ1-6, with 9 bases lining up with TRBD1. After removal of 4 bases from V and 8 bases from J, the junction contained 7 bases not matched to a gene. Germline loops: CDR1 SGDLS, CDR2 YYNGEE. This CDR3 is 15 amino acids long. CDR3 protein: CASSYRDRADSPLHF. CDR3 DNA sequence: TGTGCCAGCAGCTACCGGGACAGGGCAGATTCACCCCTCCACTTT.

This sequence joins TRBV10-3 and TRBJ1-4; D unresolved. From germline, CDR1 is ENHRY and CDR2 SYGVKD. V lost 1 base, J lost 5 bases, and 2 bases lay in between. This CDR3 has 12 amino acids. CDR3 coding DNA: TGTGCCATCAGTGAGTTGAATGAAAAACTGTTTTTT. Translation gives CAISELNEKLFF.

This chain uses TRBV21-1 with TRBJ2-2; TRBD2, as called in the table, went unchecked against the DNA. TRBV21-1 counts as a pseudogene. This CDR3 region has 15 residues. The CDR3 region has the DNA TGTGCCAGCAGCCTGGAGGAGGGATCCACCGGGGAGCTGTTTTTT. It specifies CASSLEEGSTGELFF.

This clone was observed a single time. This rearrangement joins TRBV5-1 to TRBJ2-7, with 7 positions matching TRBD2. CDR3 size: 12 residues. Germline V gives CDR1 SGHRS, CDR2 YFSETQ. The junction had 7 bases not matched to a gene; V was cut back by 7 bases and J by 6 bases. The CDR3 protein is CASRNWGGEQYF. CDR3 DNA sequence: TGCGCCAGCCGAAACTGGGGGGGCGAGCAGTACTTC.

Points on this clone: Distinct nucleotide sequences in the sample also encode this CDR3. This chain uses TRBV5-1 with TRBJ2-5; 10 bases match TRBD1. Germline V gives CDR1 SGHRS, CDR2 YFSETQ. V dropped 3 bases and J dropped 2; count of bases not matched to a gene: 4. CDR3 size: 15 residues. As DNA, the CDR3 is TGCGCCAGCAGCTCGGGACAGGGGCAACAAGAGACCCAGTACTTC. Protein product: CASSSGQGQQETQYF.

The chain employs TRBV7-2 and TRBJ2-7; 7 bases are shared with TRBD2. V lost 5 bases and J lost 7; bases outside the gene matches: 11. The CDR3 is made up of 14 amino acids. Germline lookup yields CDR1 SGHTA and CDR2 FQGNSA. DNA of the CDR3: TGTGCCAGCAGCGGAAAGAGCGGGGTGGGGGAGCAGTACTTC. Protein product: CASSGKSGVGEQYF.

The CDR3 DNA is TGTGCCAGTGGAGAGCAGGGGGCGCTCGGTCAGCCCCAGCATTTT. Its translation is CASGEQGALGQPQHF. V and J are TRBV19 and TRBJ1-5; the match to TRBD1 covers 8 bases. The germline V gene has CDR1 LNHDA and CDR2 SQIVND (reference sequence). This CDR3 region has 15 residues. V was clipped by 8 bases and J by 6 bases; unmatched bases: 12.

This chain connects TRBV5-1 to TRBJ1-1; no clear D gene. The V gene's germline CDR1 is SGHRS and CDR2 YFSETQ. The CDR3 sequence is 15 residues long. The germline V and J ends were trimmed by 0 bases and 0 bases, with 9 bases remaining between them. The CDR3 loop reads CASSLAQAMNTEAFF. In nucleotides, the CDR3 is TGCGCCAGCAGCTTGGCCCAGGCGATGAACACTGAAGCTTTCTTT.

The chain uses TRBV28 and TRBJ2-3, with D unresolved. V dropped 2 bases and J dropped 6 bases, with 12 bases sitting between them. There are 14 residues in the CDR3. Per germline, CDR1 MDHEN and CDR2 SYDVKM. CDR3 protein: CASSLLHFADTQYF. The CDR3 DNA reads TGTGCCAGCAGTTTACTACATTTCGCCGATACGCAGTATTTT.

Comments on this clone: This sample also contains other DNA sequences that code for the same CDR3. This CDR3 is CASSPASSGNTIYF. The CDR3 DNA sequence: TGTGCCAGCTCACCAGCCAGCTCTGGAAACACCATATATTTT. The rearrangement uses TRBV18 and TRBJ1-3; D uncertain. Trimming took 2 bases from V and 0 from J, leaving 5 bases between them. This CDR3 contains 14 residues. Germline CDR1 KGHSH, CDR2 LQKENI.

The chain couples TRBV28 to TRBJ1-3; no firm D call. The CDR3 sequence is 16 residues long. The V gene's germline CDR1 is MDHEN and CDR2 SYDVKM. With 6 bases removed from V and 0 bases from J, the gap between germline ends came to 15 bases. As DNA, the CDR3 is TGTGCCAGCAGCTCTTCCGGCCACCGCTCTGGAAACACCATATATTTT. Amino acids: CASSSSGHRSGNTIYF.

The chain combines TRBV2 with TRBJ2-2, with TRBD2 matching over 7 bases. Trimming removed 3 bases from V and 4 bases from J; junction bases left unmatched: 2. Germline CDR1 reads SNHLY; CDR2 reads FYNNEI. This CDR3 is built from 14 residues. This CDR3 reads CASSETSRTGELFF. The CDR3 region has the DNA TGTGCCAGCAGTGAGACTAGCCGCACCGGGGAGCTGTTTTTT.

This chain links TRBV9 with TRBJ2-7; D may be TRBD1 or TRBD2 (5 bases each). Germline CDR1 reads SGDLS; CDR2 reads YYNGEE. V was shortened by 4 bases and J by 2 bases, with 13 bases between the two germline ends. The length of the CDR3 is 14 residues. CDR3 in amino acids: CASSPVGVTYEQYF. Written as DNA, the CDR3 is TGTGCCAGCAGCCCGGTGGGGGTTACCTACGAGCAGTACTTC.

For this clone: The sample carries other DNA sequences with the same CDR3. This chain links TRBV5-3 with TRBJ2-1; no clear D. TRBV5-3 is annotated as an ORF whose role is uncertain. Trimming cost V 0 bases and J 4 bases, with 2 bases left between them. The CDR3 contains 12 residues. The CDR3 spells CARSLVYNEQFF. The CDR3 nucleotides are TGTGCCAGAAGCTTGGTATACAATGAGCAGTTCTTC.

The CDR3 coding sequence is TGTGCCACCAGCAGAGTACTCTCAGACACCATATATTTT. Translated: CATSRVLSDTIYF. V gene TRBV15 combines with J gene TRBJ1-3, with no clear D. The CDR3 sequence is 13 residues long. CDR1 is LNHNV and CDR2 is YYDKDF in the germline V gene (reference sequence). The germline V and J ends were trimmed by 1 base and 8 bases, with 9 bases remaining between them.

The chain combines TRBV11-3 with TRBJ2-2, with no clear D. The germline CDR1 and CDR2 sequences are SGHNT and YENEEA. This CDR3 has 14 residues. The V end was cut by 8 bases, the J end by 1 base, with 11 bases between. The CDR3 DNA reads TGTGCCAGCTCCCCAGGCCAGAACACCGGGGAGCTGTTTTTT. Translating it yields CASSPGQNTGELFF.

CDR3 bases: TGTGCCAGCAGCTTCGGACAGGGGGGACCCCTCGAGCAGTACTTC. Translated: CASSFGQGGPLEQYF. The chain employs TRBV7-6 and TRBJ2-7; 10 nucleotides agree with TRBD1. CDR1 SGHVS and CDR2 FNYEAQ come from the germline V gene. The CDR3 is made up of 15 amino acids. The trim removed 3 bases at V and 6 bases at J, leaving 8 bases unmatched.